The clone carrying this TCR beta chain was detected many times. RNA transcripts yielded amplified TCR beta CDR3 regions. First-round RT-PCR of the TCR CDR3 relied on the HTBI primer set. TCRdb fed the multiplex PCR reads into MiXCR, producing one record per CDR3 protein. The top ten hold approximately 5.8% of the sample, which has roughly 420,000 distinct CDR3 sequences, approximately 15% seen once. The V end was cut by 5 bases, the J end by 3 bases, with 10 bases between. Per the germline V gene, CDR1 is SGHTA and CDR2 is FQGTGA. CDR3 length: 13 amino acids. Patients counted as stable if ophthalmopathy did not develop within 18 months. Thyroid ultrasound, orbital computed tomography, clinical symptoms, and serum thyroxine and TRAb underpinned diagnoses. This record belongs to a study of T cells in Graves' hyperthyroidism and ophthalmopathy. About the research overall: Sampling of peripheral blood happened at initial diagnosis, prior to any treatment.

The specimen was blood. V and J are TRBV7-3 and TRBJ1-1; weak D call: TRBD1 (5 bases). The sequence came from a woman under 30 with Graves' hyperthyroidism. CDR3 in amino acids: CASSRDGYTEAFF. The CDR3 nucleotides are TGTGCCAGCAGCAGGGACGGATACACTGAAGCTTTCTTT.